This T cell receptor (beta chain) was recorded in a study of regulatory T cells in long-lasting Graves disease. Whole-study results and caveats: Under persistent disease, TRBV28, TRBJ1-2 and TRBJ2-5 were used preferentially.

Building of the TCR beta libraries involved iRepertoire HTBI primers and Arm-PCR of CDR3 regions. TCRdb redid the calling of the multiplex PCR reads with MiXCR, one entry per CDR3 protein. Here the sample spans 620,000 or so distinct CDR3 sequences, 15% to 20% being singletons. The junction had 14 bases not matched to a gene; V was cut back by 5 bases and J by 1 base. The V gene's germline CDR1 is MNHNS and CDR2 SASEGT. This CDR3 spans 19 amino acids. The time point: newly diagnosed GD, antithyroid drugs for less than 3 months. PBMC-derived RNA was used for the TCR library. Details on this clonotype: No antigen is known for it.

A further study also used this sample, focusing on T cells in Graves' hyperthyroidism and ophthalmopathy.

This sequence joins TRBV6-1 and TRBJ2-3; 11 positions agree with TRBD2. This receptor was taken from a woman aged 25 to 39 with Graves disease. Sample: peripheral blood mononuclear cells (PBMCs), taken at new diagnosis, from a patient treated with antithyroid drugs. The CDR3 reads CASSPWRLKTSGGTDTQYF. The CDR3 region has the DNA TGTGCCAGCAGTCCTTGGAGGTTAAAGACTAGCGGGGGCACAGATACGCAGTATTTT.